The rows below give T cell receptor beta chains drawn from one sample of a study of CD8 T cells in ankylosing spondylitis. Each CDR3 protein is one row after TCRdb ran MiXCR on the 5' RACE reads. The table lists hundreds of thousands of distinct CDR3 sequences, more than 25% of them singletons. Specimen: blood, either unsorted or a sorted T cell fraction (not recorded which). These receptors were taken from a male donor with ankylosing spondylitis or in good health (not recorded which). The CDR3 runs from the conserved cysteine through the conserved F or W. The order of the fields is CDR3 DNA, CDR3 protein, clone size, V gene, D gene, J gene. D genes are given only for firm matches. Rows may omit the clone size; those that give it use once, few, many or a size class.

DNA: TGTGCCACAGGGACAGGGGGCTATGGCTACACCTTC
CDR3: CATGTGGYGYTF
size: NA
V: TRBV10-3
D: TRBD1
J: TRBJ1-2

DNA: TGTGCCAGCAGCTTGATCCGGGCCGAGCAGTACTTC
CDR3: CASSLIRAEQYF
size: few
V: TRBV5-5
D: NA
J: TRBJ2-7

DNA: TGTGCCAGCAGTGAGGGCCGGGGGACGCAGTACTTC
CDR3: CASSEGRGTQYF
size: many
V: TRBV25-1
D: NA
J: TRBJ2-7

DNA: TGCAGTGCTCCTGGGACGGAGAACACTGAAGCTTTCTTT
CDR3: CSAPGTENTEAFF
size: NA
V: TRBV20-1
D: NA
J: TRBJ1-1

DNA: TGCGCCAGCAGCTTCAGTGGCGGGTCGAACACTGAAGCTTTCTTT
CDR3: CASSFSGGSNTEAFF
size: many
V: TRBV5-1
D: NA
J: TRBJ1-1

DNA: TGTGCCAGCAGCCAAGAAAGCTTCGGCGAGCAGTACTTC
CDR3: CASSQESFGEQYF
size: few
V: TRBV4-2
D: NA
J: TRBJ2-7

DNA: TGCAGTGCTTGCGACAGGGAGGGAATCGATACGCAGTATTTT
CDR3: CSACDREGIDTQYF
size: NA
V: TRBV20-1
D: NA
J: TRBJ2-3

DNA: TGTGCCAGCAGAGTACAGGACGCCAGCTCCTACGAGCAGTACTTC
CDR3: CASRVQDASSYEQYF
size: many
V: TRBV5-5
D: NA
J: TRBJ2-7

DNA: TGCAGTGCTAGAGATGGGGAACGGGGATCGAACACCGGGGAGCTGTTTTTT
CDR3: CSARDGERGSNTGELFF
size: NA
V: TRBV20-1
D: NA
J: TRBJ2-2

DNA: TGCAGCACGGGACTAGCGGGAGTAAGGCAAGAGACCCAGTACTTC
CDR3: CSTGLAGVRQETQYF
size: many
V: TRBV29-1
D: TRBD2
J: TRBJ2-5

DNA: TGCAGCGTTGAACCCGGGGGGGAGACCCAGTACTTC
CDR3: CSVEPGGETQYF
size: many
V: TRBV29-1
D: TRBD2
J: TRBJ2-5

DNA: TGCAGTGCTCGGGACTCTCTTGGGGAGACCCAGTACTTC
CDR3: CSARDSLGETQYF
size: NA
V: TRBV20-1
D: NA
J: TRBJ2-5

DNA: TGTGCCAGCAGCCCAGGACTAGCTAAGAATGAGCAGTTCTTC
CDR3: CASSPGLAKNEQFF
size: NA
V: TRBV7-3
D: TRBD2
J: TRBJ2-1

DNA: TGTGCCAGCAGCTCCCGGGGTGGACGGGGAGGAAACACCGGGGAGCTGTTTTTT
CDR3: CASSSRGGRGGNTGELFF
size: many
V: TRBV9
D: NA
J: TRBJ2-2

DNA: TGTGCCAGCAGCACGAACTACAATGAGCAGTTCTTC
CDR3: CASSTNYNEQFF
size: NA
V: TRBV7-3
D: NA
J: TRBJ2-1

DNA: TGCAGTGCTAGCGGGGCCAGTTACGAGCAGTACTTC
CDR3: CSASGASYEQYF
size: NA
V: TRBV20-1
D: NA
J: TRBJ2-7

DNA: TGCAGTGCCGCTGCCGGGTCTTATAATTCACCCCTCCACTTT
CDR3: CSAAAGSYNSPLHF
size: NA
V: TRBV20-1
D: NA
J: TRBJ1-6

DNA: TGCAGTGCTAGAAAGGTGCCGGGTCCACCATGGGGCTACACCTTC
CDR3: CSARKVPGPPWGYTF
size: NA
V: TRBV20-1
D: NA
J: TRBJ1-2

DNA: TGCAGCGTTGAAGACAGGCAGGCGCAGACCCAGTACTTC
CDR3: CSVEDRQAQTQYF
size: many
V: TRBV29-1
D: NA
J: TRBJ2-5

DNA: TGTGCCAGCAGCTTGGATAATTCACCCCTCCACTTT
CDR3: CASSLDNSPLHF
size: many
V: TRBV5-4
D: NA
J: TRBJ1-6

DNA: TGCGCCAGCAGCTTAAGCGTTTCCATTGGTGAAAAACTGTTTTTT
CDR3: CASSLSVSIGEKLFF
size: NA
V: TRBV5-1
D: NA
J: TRBJ1-4

DNA: TGCAGCGTTCCTACCATCAGGGCGAGGGGCTATGGCTACACCTTC
CDR3: CSVPTIRARGYGYTF
size: many
V: TRBV29-1
D: NA
J: TRBJ1-2

DNA: TGTGCCAGCAGCTTGGCCGGGCGCCCGGGGACAGATACGCAGTATTTT
CDR3: CASSLAGRPGTDTQYF
size: many
V: TRBV5-6
D: NA
J: TRBJ2-3

DNA: TGTGCCAGCACCCTGGCAGGGTTAGCGGGAGCGGTAGATACGCAGTATTTT
CDR3: CASTLAGLAGAVDTQYF
size: many
V: TRBV28
D: TRBD2
J: TRBJ2-3

DNA: TGTGCCACCAGCAGAGGTGGGCCCACCGGGGAGCTGTTTTTT
CDR3: CATSRGGPTGELFF
size: NA
V: TRBV15
D: NA
J: TRBJ2-2

DNA: TGCGCCAGCAGCCAAGAGACCGGACGTGGGGAAAAACTGTTTTTT
CDR3: CASSQETGRGEKLFF
size: many
V: TRBV4-3
D: NA
J: TRBJ1-4

DNA: TGTGCCAGCAGTTTATCGGCAGTCGTTAAGACCCAGTACTTC
CDR3: CASSLSAVVKTQYF
size: many
V: TRBV27
D: NA
J: TRBJ2-5

DNA: TGCGCCAGCAGCTTGGACAGCCTAGCCAAAAACATTCAGTACTTC
CDR3: CASSLDSLAKNIQYF
size: many
V: TRBV5-1
D: NA
J: TRBJ2-4

DNA: TGTGCCAGCAGCGGCGGACGGAACACATGCAACAATGAGCAGTTCTTC
CDR3: CASSGGRNTCNNEQFF
size: many
V: TRBV21-1
D: NA
J: TRBJ2-1

DNA: TGCAGCGTTGTTCGGGGTTCCAACGAGCAGTACTTC
CDR3: CSVVRGSNEQYF
size: few
V: TRBV29-1
D: NA
J: TRBJ2-7

DNA: TGTGCCAGCAGCTTAGTACCTAGCGGGAGCACCTACGAGCAGTACTTC
CDR3: CASSLVPSGSTYEQYF
size: many
V: TRBV7-2
D: TRBD2
J: TRBJ2-7

DNA: TGTGCCAGCAGCTTAGAACAGGGGGGACGAGAGACCCAGTACTTC
CDR3: CASSLEQGGRETQYF
size: few
V: TRBV7-9
D: TRBD1
J: TRBJ2-5

DNA: TGCAGCGTTGAGCAGTCTTACACAGATACGCAGTATTTT
CDR3: CSVEQSYTDTQYF
size: NA
V: TRBV29-1
D: NA
J: TRBJ2-3

DNA: TGCAGTGCTAACCTACCAGCGGGAGTTTCAGATACGCAGTATTTT
CDR3: CSANLPAGVSDTQYF
size: NA
V: TRBV20-1
D: TRBD2
J: TRBJ2-3

DNA: TGCAGTGCTACTGGGGCAGGGAGGTTTATCGAGCAGTACTTC
CDR3: CSATGAGRFIEQYF
size: many
V: TRBV20-1
D: NA
J: TRBJ2-7

DNA: TGCAGCGTTAACGGGATAGCACTCCCAGGGACCCAGTACTTC
CDR3: CSVNGIALPGTQYF
size: many
V: TRBV29-1
D: NA
J: TRBJ2-5

DNA: TGTGCCAGCAGTCCCGGGCGCCGGTCCTGGGAGACCCAGTACTTC
CDR3: CASSPGRRSWETQYF
size: many
V: TRBV12-3/TRBV12-4
D: NA
J: TRBJ2-5

DNA: TGTGCCAGCAAGCGGGGCGGAACCGGGGAGCTGTTTTTT
CDR3: CASKRGGTGELFF
size: many
V: TRBV2
D: TRBD2
J: TRBJ2-2

DNA: TGCAGTGCTAGCCTCACCGGGACTAGCGGGAGAGGGACGCAGTATTTT
CDR3: CSASLTGTSGRGTQYF
size: many
V: TRBV20-1
D: TRBD2
J: TRBJ2-3

DNA: TGCAGCGTTGAAGGTGGGGTTAGCTCCTACAATGAGCAGTTCTTC
CDR3: CSVEGGVSSYNEQFF
size: NA
V: TRBV29-1
D: NA
J: TRBJ2-1

DNA: TGCAGCGCAGACCGGAACACTGAAGCTTTCTTT
CDR3: CSADRNTEAFF
size: NA
V: TRBV20-1
D: NA
J: TRBJ1-1

DNA: TGTGCCAACCAAGCGGGAGACGTGGAGACCCAGTACTTC
CDR3: CANQAGDVETQYF
size: many
V: TRBV7-2
D: TRBD2
J: TRBJ2-5

DNA: TGCAGCGTTGTCCAGAGTGGGCTGGACATTCAGTACTTC
CDR3: CSVVQSGLDIQYF
size: NA
V: TRBV29-1
D: NA
J: TRBJ2-4

DNA: TGTGCCACCAGCGGAGGGGGGAGGCACCAAGAGACCCAGTACTTC
CDR3: CATSGGGRHQETQYF
size: NA
V: TRBV15
D: NA
J: TRBJ2-5

DNA: TGCAGCGTTGATGGCTCTCGGGGGACCGGGGAGCTGTTTTTT
CDR3: CSVDGSRGTGELFF
size: few
V: TRBV29-1
D: NA
J: TRBJ2-2